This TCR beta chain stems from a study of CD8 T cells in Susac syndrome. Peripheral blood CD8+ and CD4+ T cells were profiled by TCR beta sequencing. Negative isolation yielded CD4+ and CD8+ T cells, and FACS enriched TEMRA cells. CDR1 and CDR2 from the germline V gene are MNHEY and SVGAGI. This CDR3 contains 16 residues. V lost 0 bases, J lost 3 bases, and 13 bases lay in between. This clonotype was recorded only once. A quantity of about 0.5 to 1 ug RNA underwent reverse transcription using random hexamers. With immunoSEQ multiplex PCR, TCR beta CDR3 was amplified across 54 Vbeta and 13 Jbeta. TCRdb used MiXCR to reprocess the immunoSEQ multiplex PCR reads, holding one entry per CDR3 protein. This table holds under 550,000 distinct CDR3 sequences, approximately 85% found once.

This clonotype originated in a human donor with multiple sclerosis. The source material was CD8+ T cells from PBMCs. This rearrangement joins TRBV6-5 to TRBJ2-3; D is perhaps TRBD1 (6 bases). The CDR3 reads CASSYSEGVPTDTQYF. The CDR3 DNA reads TGTGCCAGCAGTTACTCAGAGGGGGTCCCGACAGATACGCAGTATTTT.